This T cell receptor beta chain appears in the sequencing data of a study of Graves' ophthalmopathy and Graves' hyperthyroidism. Scientists amplified the TCR beta CDR3 regions from RNA transcripts. First-round RT-PCR used HTBI primers; second-round multiplex PCR followed. MiXCR was run by TCRdb on the multiplex PCR reads, yielding one entry per CDR3 protein. The sample lists 150,000 to 200,000 distinct CDR3 sequences; approximately 40% were seen once. The length of the CDR3 is 14 residues. Between the trimmed V and J ends, which lost 6 bases and 4 bases, there was a span of 13 bases. CDR1 is SGHTA, CDR2 FQGNSA, per germline.

This chain joins TRBV7-2 and TRBJ1-3; no clear D gene. The TCR originated in a man younger than 40 with Graves' ophthalmopathy. The material sequenced was peripheral blood. CDR3 nucleotide sequence: TGTGCCAGCAGTATATCAACACAAGGAAACACCATATATTTT. Protein product: CASSISTQGNTIYF. The full variable domain, in which reference TRBV7-2 and TRBJ1-3 provide the parts outside the CDR3, is GAGVSQSPSNKVTEKGKDVELRCDPISGHTALYWYRQSLGQGLEFLIYFQGNSAPDKSGLPSDRFSAERTGGSVSTLTIQRTQQEDSAVYLCASSISTQGNTIYFGEGSWLTVV.